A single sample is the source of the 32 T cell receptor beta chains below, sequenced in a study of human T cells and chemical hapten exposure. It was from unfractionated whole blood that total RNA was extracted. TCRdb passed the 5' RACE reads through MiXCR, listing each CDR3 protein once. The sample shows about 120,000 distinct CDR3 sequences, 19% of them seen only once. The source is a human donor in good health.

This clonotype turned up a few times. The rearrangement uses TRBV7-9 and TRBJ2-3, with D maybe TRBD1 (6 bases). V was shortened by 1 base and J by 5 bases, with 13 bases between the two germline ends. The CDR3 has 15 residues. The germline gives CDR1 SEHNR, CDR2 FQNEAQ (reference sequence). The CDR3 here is CASSLGGQGKDTQYF. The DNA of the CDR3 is TGTGCCAGCAGCTTAGGGGGGCAGGGGAAAGATACGCAGTATTTT.

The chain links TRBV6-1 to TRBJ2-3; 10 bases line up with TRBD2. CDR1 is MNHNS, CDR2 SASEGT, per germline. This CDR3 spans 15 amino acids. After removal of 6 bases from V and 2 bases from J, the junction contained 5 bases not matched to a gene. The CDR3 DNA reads TGTGCCAGCAGAAGACTAGCGGGCACCACAGATACGCAGTATTTT. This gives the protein CASRRLAGTTDTQYF.

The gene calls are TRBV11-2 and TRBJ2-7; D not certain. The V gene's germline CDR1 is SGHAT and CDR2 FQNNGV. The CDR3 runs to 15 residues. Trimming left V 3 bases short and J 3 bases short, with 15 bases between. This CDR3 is CASSLDPMALYEQYF. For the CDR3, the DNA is TGTGCCAGCAGCTTGGACCCCATGGCCCTCTACGAGCAGTACTTC.

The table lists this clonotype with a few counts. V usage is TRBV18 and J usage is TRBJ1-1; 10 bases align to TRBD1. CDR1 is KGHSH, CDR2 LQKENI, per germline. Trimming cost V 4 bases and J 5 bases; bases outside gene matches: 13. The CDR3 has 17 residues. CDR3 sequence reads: CASSQPRWDRGKTEAFF. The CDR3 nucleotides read TGTGCCAGCTCACAACCACGATGGGACAGGGGAAAAACTGAAGCTTTCTTT.

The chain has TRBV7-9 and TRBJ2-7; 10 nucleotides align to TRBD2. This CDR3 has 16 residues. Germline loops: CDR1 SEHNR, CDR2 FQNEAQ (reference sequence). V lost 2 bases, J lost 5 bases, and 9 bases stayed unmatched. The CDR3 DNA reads TGTGCCAGCAGCTTACCCCCCGGGACTAGCGAGAACGAGCAGTACTTC. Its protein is CASSLPPGTSENEQYF.

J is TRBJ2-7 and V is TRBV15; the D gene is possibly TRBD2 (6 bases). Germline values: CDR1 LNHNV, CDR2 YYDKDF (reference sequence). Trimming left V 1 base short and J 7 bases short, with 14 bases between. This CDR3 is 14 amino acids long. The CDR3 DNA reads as TGTGCCACCAGCAGAGCCGGGGCACGGGGGGAGCAGTACTTC. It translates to CATSRAGARGEQYF.

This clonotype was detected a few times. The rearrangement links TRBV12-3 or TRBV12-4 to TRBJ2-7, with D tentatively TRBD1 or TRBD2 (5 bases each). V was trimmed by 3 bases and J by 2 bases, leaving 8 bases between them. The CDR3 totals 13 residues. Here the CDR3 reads CASSFQGAYEQYF. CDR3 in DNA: TGTGCCAGCAGTTTCCAGGGAGCCTACGAGCAGTACTTC.

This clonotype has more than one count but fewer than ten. CDR3 sequence (DNA): TGTGCCTGGAGTTACAGAAACATTCAGTACTTC. It yields the protein CAWSYRNIQYF. The chain uses TRBV30 and TRBJ2-4; D is ambiguous. Per the germline V gene, CDR1 is GTSNPN and CDR2 is SVGIG (reference sequence). V was trimmed by 2 bases and J by 6 bases, leaving 5 bases between them. This CDR3 spans 11 amino acids.

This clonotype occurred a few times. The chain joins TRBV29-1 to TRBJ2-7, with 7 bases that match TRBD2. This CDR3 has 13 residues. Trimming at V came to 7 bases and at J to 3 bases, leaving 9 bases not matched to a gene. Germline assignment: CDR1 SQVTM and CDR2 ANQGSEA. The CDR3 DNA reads TGCAGCGCTTTCCGAGCGGGAAGCTACGAGCAGTACTTC. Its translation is CSAFRAGSYEQYF.

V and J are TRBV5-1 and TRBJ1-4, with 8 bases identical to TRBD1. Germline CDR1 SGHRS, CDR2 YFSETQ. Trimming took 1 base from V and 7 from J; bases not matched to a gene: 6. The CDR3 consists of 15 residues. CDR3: CASSLSGGASEKLFF. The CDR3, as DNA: TGCGCCAGCAGCTTGTCAGGGGGCGCATCTGAAAAACTGTTTTTT.

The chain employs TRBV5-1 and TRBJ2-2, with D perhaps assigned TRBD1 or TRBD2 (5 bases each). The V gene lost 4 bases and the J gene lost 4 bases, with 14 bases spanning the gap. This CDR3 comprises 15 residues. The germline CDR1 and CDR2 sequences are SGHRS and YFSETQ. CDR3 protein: CASSLGDGATGELFF. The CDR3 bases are TGCGCCAGCAGCCTAGGGGACGGCGCCACCGGGGAGCTGTTTTTT.

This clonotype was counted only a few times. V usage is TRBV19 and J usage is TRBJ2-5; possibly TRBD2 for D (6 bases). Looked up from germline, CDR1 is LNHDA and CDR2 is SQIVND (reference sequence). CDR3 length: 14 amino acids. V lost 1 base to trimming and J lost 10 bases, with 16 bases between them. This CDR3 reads CASSIGTTPEDQYF. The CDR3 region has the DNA TGTGCCAGTAGTATAGGGACTACCCCCGAGGACCAGTACTTC.

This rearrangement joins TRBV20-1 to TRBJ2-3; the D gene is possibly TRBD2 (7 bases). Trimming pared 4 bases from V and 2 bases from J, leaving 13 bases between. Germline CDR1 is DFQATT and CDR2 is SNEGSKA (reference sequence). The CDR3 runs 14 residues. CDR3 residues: CSAKGGGPTDTQYF. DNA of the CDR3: TGCAGTGCTAAGGGGGGGGGGCCCACAGATACGCAGTATTTT.

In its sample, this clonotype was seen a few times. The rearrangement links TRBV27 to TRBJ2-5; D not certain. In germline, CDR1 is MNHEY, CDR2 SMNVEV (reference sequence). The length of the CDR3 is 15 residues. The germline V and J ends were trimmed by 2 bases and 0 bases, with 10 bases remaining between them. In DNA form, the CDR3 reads TGTGCCAGCAGTTTAAGGTTTAAGTACCAAGAGACCCAGTACTTC. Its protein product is CASSLRFKYQETQYF.

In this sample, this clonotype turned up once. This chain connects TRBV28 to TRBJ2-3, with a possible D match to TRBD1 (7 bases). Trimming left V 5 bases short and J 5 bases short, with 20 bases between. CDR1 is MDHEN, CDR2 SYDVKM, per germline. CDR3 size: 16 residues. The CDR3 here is CASSTLRRGRGDTQYF. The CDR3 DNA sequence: TGTGCCAGCAGTACCCTGCGGAGGGGGCGAGGAGATACGCAGTATTTT. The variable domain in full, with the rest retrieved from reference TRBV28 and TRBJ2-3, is DVKVTQSSRYLVKRTGEKVFLECVQDMDHENMFWYRQDPGLGLRLIYFSYDVKMKEKGDIPEGYSVSREKKERFSLILESASTNQTSMYLCASSTLRRGRGDTQYFGPGTRLTVL.

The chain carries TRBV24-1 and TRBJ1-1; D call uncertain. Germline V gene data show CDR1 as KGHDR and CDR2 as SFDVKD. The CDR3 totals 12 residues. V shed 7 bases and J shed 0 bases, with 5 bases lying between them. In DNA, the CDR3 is TGTGCCACCAGCGGAGTGAACACTGAAGCTTTCTTT. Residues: CATSGVNTEAFF.

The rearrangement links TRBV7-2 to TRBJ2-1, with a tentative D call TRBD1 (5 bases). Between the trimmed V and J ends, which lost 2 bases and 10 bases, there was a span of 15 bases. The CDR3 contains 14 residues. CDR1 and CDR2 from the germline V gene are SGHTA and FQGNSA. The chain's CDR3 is CASSLRGGVGEQFF. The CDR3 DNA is TGTGCCAGCAGCTTAAGGGGTGGGGTAGGGGAGCAGTTCTTC.

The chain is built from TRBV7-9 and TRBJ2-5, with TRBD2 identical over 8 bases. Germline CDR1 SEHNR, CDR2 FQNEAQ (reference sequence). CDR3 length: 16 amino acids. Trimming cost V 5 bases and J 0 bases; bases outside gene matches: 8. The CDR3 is CASSRAPGLDQETQYF. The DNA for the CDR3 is TGTGCCAGCAGCCGTGCACCGGGACTAGACCAAGAGACCCAGTACTTC.

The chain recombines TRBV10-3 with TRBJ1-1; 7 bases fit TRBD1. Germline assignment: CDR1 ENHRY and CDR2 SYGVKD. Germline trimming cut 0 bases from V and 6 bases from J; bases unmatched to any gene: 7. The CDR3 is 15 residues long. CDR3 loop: CAISESQGGAAEAFF. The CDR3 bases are TGTGCCATCAGTGAGTCCCAGGGGGGCGCGGCTGAAGCTTTCTTT.

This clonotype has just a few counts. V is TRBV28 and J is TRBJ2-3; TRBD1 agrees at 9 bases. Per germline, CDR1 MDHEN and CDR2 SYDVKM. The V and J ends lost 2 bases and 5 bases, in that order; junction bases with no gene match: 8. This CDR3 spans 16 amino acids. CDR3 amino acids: CASSLTGTGSLDTQYF. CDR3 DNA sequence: TGTGCCAGCAGTTTAACTGGGACAGGGTCCCTAGATACGCAGTATTTT. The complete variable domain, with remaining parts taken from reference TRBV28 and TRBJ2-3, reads DVKVTQSSRYLVKRTGEKVFLECVQDMDHENMFWYRQDPGLGLRLIYFSYDVKMKEKGDIPEGYSVSREKKERFSLILESASTNQTSMYLCASSLTGTGSLDTQYFGPGTRLTVL.

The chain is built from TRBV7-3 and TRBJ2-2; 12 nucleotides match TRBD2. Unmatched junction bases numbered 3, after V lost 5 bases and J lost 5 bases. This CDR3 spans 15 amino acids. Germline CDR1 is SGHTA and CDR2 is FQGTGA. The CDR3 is CASSPGTSGTGELFF. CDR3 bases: TGTGCCAGCAGCCCCGGGACTAGCGGGACCGGGGAGCTGTTTTTT.

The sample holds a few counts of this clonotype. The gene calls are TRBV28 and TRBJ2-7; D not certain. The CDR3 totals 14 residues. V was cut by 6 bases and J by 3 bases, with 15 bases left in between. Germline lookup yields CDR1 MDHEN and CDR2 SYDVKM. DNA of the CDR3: TGTGCCAGCAGCCTTGACCGAGAGGTCTACGAGCAGTACTTC. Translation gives CASSLDREVYEQYF.

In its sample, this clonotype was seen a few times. The CDR3 region has the DNA TGTGCCTGGAGTTGGGGGGGTGAAGCTTTCTTT. Its protein is CAWSWGGEAFF. This chain connects TRBV30 to TRBJ1-1; the D gene is possibly TRBD1 (5 bases). This CDR3 spans 11 amino acids. The ends were cut back, 2 bases at V and 7 bases at J, with 8 bases in the middle. Germline values: CDR1 GTSNPN, CDR2 SVGIG (reference sequence).

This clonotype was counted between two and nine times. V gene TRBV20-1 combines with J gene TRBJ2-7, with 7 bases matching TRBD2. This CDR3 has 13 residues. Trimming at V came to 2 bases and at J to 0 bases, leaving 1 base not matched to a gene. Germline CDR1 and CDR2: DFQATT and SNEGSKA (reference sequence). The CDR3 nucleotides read TGCAGTGCTAGACTAGCGGCCTCCTACGAGCAGTACTTC. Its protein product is CSARLAASYEQYF.

CDR3 bases: TGTGCCATCAGTGAGTCGATGGCTAGCGGACTCTACAATGAGCAGTTCTTC. Protein product: CAISESMASGLYNEQFF. This rearrangement joins TRBV10-3 to TRBJ2-1; 7 nucleotides line up with TRBD2. With V trimmed by 0 bases and J by 3 bases, 8 bases remained unmatched. This CDR3 has 17 residues. The germline CDR1 and CDR2 sequences are ENHRY and SYGVKD.

The CDR3 sequence is CASSPFWGQETQYF. For the CDR3, the DNA is TGTGCCAGCAGTCCCTTCTGGGGGCAGGAGACCCAGTACTTC. The genes are TRBV6-5 and TRBJ2-5, with D possibly matching TRBD1 (6 bases). This CDR3 comprises 14 residues. Trimming pared 5 bases from V and 5 bases from J, leaving 15 bases between. Germline CDR1 and CDR2: MNHEY and SVGAGI.

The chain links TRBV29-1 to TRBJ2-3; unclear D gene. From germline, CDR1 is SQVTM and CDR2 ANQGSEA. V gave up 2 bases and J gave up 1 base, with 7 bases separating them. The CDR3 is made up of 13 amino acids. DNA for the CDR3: TGCAGCGTTGAAACTGTTGGCACAGATACGCAGTATTTT. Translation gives CSVETVGTDTQYF.

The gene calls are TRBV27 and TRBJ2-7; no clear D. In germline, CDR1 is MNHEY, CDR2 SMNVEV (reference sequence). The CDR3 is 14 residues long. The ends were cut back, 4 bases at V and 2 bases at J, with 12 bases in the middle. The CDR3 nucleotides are TGTGCCAGCAGTTCCTCCGTAGGGCCCTACGAGCAGTACTTC. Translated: CASSSSVGPYEQYF.

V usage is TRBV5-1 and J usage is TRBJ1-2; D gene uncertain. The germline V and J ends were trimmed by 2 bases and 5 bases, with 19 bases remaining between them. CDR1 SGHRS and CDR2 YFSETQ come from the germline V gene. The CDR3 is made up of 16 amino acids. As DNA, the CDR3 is TGCGCCAGCAGCTTCTATGGCGATCCACGGCTATATGGCTACACCTTC. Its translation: CASSFYGDPRLYGYTF.

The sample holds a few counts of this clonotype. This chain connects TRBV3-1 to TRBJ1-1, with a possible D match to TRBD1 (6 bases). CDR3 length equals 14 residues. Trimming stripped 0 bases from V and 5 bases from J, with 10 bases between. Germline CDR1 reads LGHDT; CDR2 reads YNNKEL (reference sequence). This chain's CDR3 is CASSQDRGRTEAFF. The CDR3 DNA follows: TGTGCCAGCAGCCAAGACAGGGGACGTACTGAAGCTTTCTTT.

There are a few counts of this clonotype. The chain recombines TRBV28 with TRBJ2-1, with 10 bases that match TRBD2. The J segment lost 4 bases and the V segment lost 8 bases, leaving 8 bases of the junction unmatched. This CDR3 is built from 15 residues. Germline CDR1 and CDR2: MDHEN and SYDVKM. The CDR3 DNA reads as TGTGCCAGCGGACTCCTTAGCGGGAGGTACAATGAGCAGTTCTTC. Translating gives CASGLLSGRYNEQFF. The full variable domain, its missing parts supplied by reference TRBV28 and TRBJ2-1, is DVKVTQSSRYLVKRTGEKVFLECVQDMDHENMFWYRQDPGLGLRLIYFSYDVKMKEKGDIPEGYSVSREKKERFSLILESASTNQTSMYLCASGLLSGRYNEQFFGPGTRLTVL.

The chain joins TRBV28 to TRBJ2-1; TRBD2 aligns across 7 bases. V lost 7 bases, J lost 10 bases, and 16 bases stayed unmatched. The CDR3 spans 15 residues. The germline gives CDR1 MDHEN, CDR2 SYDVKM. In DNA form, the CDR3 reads TGTGCCAGCAACGAGGAGCGGGAACGCCGGAAGGAGCAGTTCTTC. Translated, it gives CASNEERERRKEQFF.